These 6 T cell receptor beta chains originate from one sample sequenced in a study of response to subunit inactivated influenza vaccine. TCRdb processed the RT-PCR reads anew with MiXCR; each CDR3 protein has one entry. The data contain approximately 680,000 distinct CDR3 sequences, 15% to 17% of them singletons. Sequencing used PBMCs from blood, obtained 12 days after vaccination. These receptors came from a man aged 50-59 years who received an inactivated influenza vaccine.

This clonotype has more than one count but fewer than ten. The rearrangement uses TRBV27 and TRBJ1-6; D is undetermined. There are 17 residues in the CDR3. Per the germline V gene, CDR1 is MNHEY and CDR2 is SMNVEV (reference sequence). The germline V and J ends were trimmed by 3 bases and 6 bases, with 18 bases remaining between them. The DNA of the CDR3 is TGTGCCAGCAGTTTTTGGGCGGACCGGATACTTAATTCACCCCTCCACTTT. It is translated as CASSFWADRILNSPLHF.

This clonotype was counted many times. This chain uses TRBV7-2 with TRBJ2-7; 7 nucleotides line up with TRBD2. J was trimmed by 7 bases and V by 4 bases; bases with no gene match: 7. The CDR3 loop spans 13 amino acids. Germline loops: CDR1 SGHTA, CDR2 FQGNSA. DNA for the CDR3: TGTGCCAGCAGCTCCGGGACTAAAGCAGAGCAGTACTTC. It encodes CASSSGTKAEQYF.

A few counts support this clonotype. The chain combines TRBV4-2 with TRBJ2-7, with D perhaps TRBD1 (6 bases). Trimming shortened V by 0 bases and J by 3 bases, and 18 bases separated the two germline ends. Germline loops: CDR1 LGHNA, CDR2 YNFKEQ. The CDR3 contains 17 residues. DNA of the CDR3: TGTGCCAGCAGCCAAGATCGCTCGACAGGATTGGTCTACGAGCAGTACTTC. It codes for CASSQDRSTGLVYEQYF.

This clonotype was detected many times. The chain joins TRBV6-5 to TRBJ2-7, with a weak D call TRBD1 (5 bases). Germline loops: CDR1 MNHEY, CDR2 SVGAGI. Trimming took off 2 bases at V and 2 bases at J, with 10 bases between the two ends. CDR3 size: 14 residues. CDR3: CASSYKGPAYEQYF. As DNA, the CDR3 is TGTGCCAGCAGTTACAAGGGGCCTGCCTACGAGCAGTACTTC.

This clonotype was seen only a few times. The chain employs TRBV4-3 and TRBJ1-5, with 8 positions matching TRBD1. This CDR3 is built from 16 residues. V lost 2 bases and J lost 6; bases outside the gene matches: 9. Germline CDR1 LGHNA, CDR2 YSLEER. The CDR3 bases are TGCGCCAGCAGCCAAAACGCCGACAGGGGAGGTCAGCCCCAGCATTTT. It is translated as CASSQNADRGGQPQHF.

As regards this clonotype: Since a much larger clone is just one base distant, this may be a read error. This chain uses TRBV20-1 with TRBJ2-7, with no clear D. Germline loops: CDR1 DFQATT, CDR2 SNEGSKA (reference sequence). V was trimmed by 6 bases and J by 0 bases, leaving 12 bases between them. This CDR3 spans 13 amino acids. The CDR3 protein is CSALGPSSYEQYF. The CDR3 coding sequence is TGCAGTGCGCTCGGACCGAGCTCCTACGAGCAGTACTTC.